Here is one T cell receptor (beta chain) with its context. This entry comes from a study of blood T cell repertoires in COVID-19. Background on the study: The study drew acute and convalescent COVID-19 samples from the United States, Italy and Spain. In each case, the material was cDNA or gDNA derived from T cells, B-cell-depleted T cells, or PBMCs.

Authors' analysis steps: Amplification of reference gene primers was used by the study to estimate nucleated cell counts. The method was immunoSEQ multiplex PCR; TCRdb's version includes in-frame clones alone and lacks a portion of them. The V and J calls and the clone size are those of that table, but D and trimming were determined from the DNA. The table lists about 100,000 clones, about 90% of them singletons. Germline trimming cut 5 bases from V and 1 base from J; bases unmatched to any gene: 1. There are 13 residues in the CDR3. The germline V gene encodes CDR1 SGDLS and CDR2 YYNGEE. The chain combines TRBV9 with TRBJ1-1; 8 nucleotides match TRBD1. Specimen: peripheral blood. The sequence came from a human donor in a cohort sampled during active COVID-19. CDR3 region: CASRGQANTEAFF. For the CDR3, the DNA is TGTGCCAGCAGGGGACAGGCGAACACTGAAGCTTTCTTT. Full variable domain (rest looked up from reference TRBV9 and TRBJ1-1): DSGVTQTPKHLITATGQRVTLRCSPRSGDLSVYWYQQSLDQGLQFLIQYYNGEERAKGNILERFSAQQFPDLHSELNLSSLELGDSALYFCASRGQANTEAFFGQGTRLTVV.